This TCR beta chain was identified in a study of early T cells in non-severe SARS-CoV-2 infection. As for the study in general: Chains from this unsorted whole-blood bulk RNA could not be paired.

Individual cDNA molecules carried attached unique molecular identifiers. MiXCR, applied by TCRdb to the 5' RACE reads, yields one record per CDR3 protein. The table lists roughly 30,000 distinct CDR3 sequences, around 7% of them singletons. This clonotype was counted at least ten times. The CDR3 runs 15 residues. V was trimmed by 7 bases and J by 0 bases, leaving 15 bases between them. CDR1 is MRHNA, CDR2 SNTAGT, per germline. This chain links TRBV6-4 with TRBJ1-2; D is uncertain. The sequenced sample was whole blood. The clonotype originates from an adult who was a healthcare worker with PCR-confirmed SARS-CoV-2 infection or an uninfected control (not recorded which). Here the CDR3 reads CASKLAPSANYGYTF. The DNA for the CDR3 is TGTGCCAGCAAACTGGCCCCTTCAGCTAACTATGGCTACACCTTC.